Listed below are T cell receptor beta chains from one sample, sequenced in a study of shared clonotypes between healthy human individuals. Some clones are missing from TCRdb's copy, which holds only in-frame ones; the method was immunoSEQ multiplex PCR. This sample has roughly 2,000,000 clones, with less than 95% found just once. Sequencing was performed on naive CD8+ T cells sorted from blood. All receptors derive from a young man in good health. Both conserved end residues are part of each CDR3. D genes are given only for firm matches. Where a row states a size, it is once, few, many or the class of an expanded clone; other rows omit it.

size,J,length,D,V,DNA,CDR3
-,TRBJ2-5,14,-,TRBV9,TGTGCCAGCAGCTATGGGGGAAGTGGAGAGACCCAGTACTTC,CASSYGGSGETQYF
once,TRBJ2-1,13,TRBD1,TRBV7-3,TGTGCCAGCAGCGGGACAGGTTACAATGAGCAGTTCTTC,CASSGTGYNEQFF
-,TRBJ1-4,15,TRBD1,TRBV28,TGTGCCAGCAGTTTCGGGACAGGGGGTGAGGAAAAACTGTTTTTT,CASSFGTGGEEKLFF
-,TRBJ2-7,14,TRBD2,TRBV5-6,TGTGCCAGCAGCTGGTGGAGCGGGGGCTACGAGCAGTACTTC,CASSWWSGGYEQYF
-,TRBJ2-4,11,-,TRBV5-4,TGTGCCAGCAGCTTAGGTGATAGGCCGATCTTC,CASSLGDRPIF
few,TRBJ2-7,15,-,TRBV4-1,TGCGCCAGCAGCCAAGATATTGGGGGAGGCTACGAGCAGTACTTC,CASSQDIGGGYEQYF
-,TRBJ2-7,13,-,TRBV19,TGTGCCAGTAGTAGCGGGAACGCCTACGAGCAGTACTTC,CASSSGNAYEQYF
-,TRBJ2-7,14,-,TRBV27,TGTGCCAGCAGTTTATCGGCTACGTCCTACGAGCAGTACTTC,CASSLSATSYEQYF
once,TRBJ2-7,16,TRBD2,TRBV5-6,TGTGCCAGCAGCTTGGCTGTCGGGCTAGCGGGGGACGAGCAGTACTTC,CASSLAVGLAGDEQYF
-,TRBJ2-3,14,-,TRBV4-1,TGCGCCAGCAGCCAAGTGTTTCGGCCAGATACGCAGTATTTT,CASSQVFRPDTQYF
-,TRBJ2-3,15,TRBD1,TRBV2,TGTGCCAGCAGTGCTGGACAGGCCGCCACAGATACGCAGTATTTT,CASSAGQAATDTQYF
-,TRBJ2-7,14,-,TRBV4-3,TGCGCCAGCAGCCCTACAACAGTCGGGTACGAGCAGTACTTC,CASSPTTVGYEQYF
-,TRBJ2-7,13,-,TRBV6-4,TGTGCCAGCAGTGAAGGCTATGGCTACGAGCAGTACTTC,CASSEGYGYEQYF
-,TRBJ2-7,15,TRBD1,TRBV19,TGTGCCAGTAGTCCGGACAGGGGGCTGTCGGAAGAGCAGTACTTC,CASSPDRGLSEEQYF
-,TRBJ2-7,14,-,TRBV5-5,TGTGCCAGCAGCTTTGGTGAGACCGCCTACGAGCAGTACTTC,CASSFGETAYEQYF
-,TRBJ2-1,16,-,TRBV19,TGTGCCAGTTCAGACCGGGACCCTTCTTCCTACAATGAGCAGTTCTTC,CASSDRDPSSYNEQFF
-,TRBJ1-1,13,-,TRBV4-1,TGCGCCAGCAGCCAAGTAGGCCACACTGAAGCTTTCTTT,CASSQVGHTEAFF
-,TRBJ2-1,14,TRBD1,TRBV5-1,TGCGCCAGCAGCTGGTGGACAGGGGGAAATGAGCAGTTCTTC,CASSWWTGGNEQFF
-,TRBJ1-1,13,-,TRBV6-6,TGTGCCAGCAGTTATACCTCCGTCGCTGAAGCTTTCTTT,CASSYTSVAEAFF
-,TRBJ1-2,13,-,TRBV30,TGTGCCTGGAGTGGGAGTTGGGACGATGGCTACACCTTC,CAWSGSWDDGYTF
once,TRBJ2-5,15,TRBD2,TRBV6-6,TGTGCCAGCAGGACCGGGACTAGCGGAAAGGGGGCCCAGTACTTC,CASRTGTSGKGAQYF
-,TRBJ2-7,13,TRBD1,TRBV6-6,TGTGCCAGCAGCCCAGGGGGATTGAGCGAGCAGTACTTC,CASSPGGLSEQYF
-,TRBJ2-7,13,-,TRBV9,TGTGCCAGCAGCGTAGCCAGAGAGGACGAGCAGTACTTC,CASSVAREDEQYF
-,TRBJ2-1,15,TRBD2,TRBV7-3,TGTGCCAGCAGCCCGGTAGCGGGTCCCTACAATGAGCAGTTCTTC,CASSPVAGPYNEQFF
once,TRBJ1-2,15,TRBD1,TRBV27,TGTGCCAGCAGCCGAGGGACAGGGCTAAACTATGGCTACACCTTC,CASSRGTGLNYGYTF
-,TRBJ2-7,15,TRBD1,TRBV6-5,TGTGCCAGCAGTTACGCCCAGGGGGCCTCCTACGAGCAGTACTTC,CASSYAQGASYEQYF
-,TRBJ1-1,15,TRBD1,TRBV9,TGTGCCAGCAGCGTAGCCGCAGGGGGTGGCTCTGAAGCTTTCTTT,CASSVAAGGGSEAFF
-,TRBJ1-4,15,-,TRBV28,TGTGCCAGCAGTCAAATAGGACAGCGAAATGAAAAACTGTTTTTT,CASSQIGQRNEKLFF
-,TRBJ1-4,13,-,TRBV15,TGTGCCACCTTGGAGGCAACTAATGAAAAACTGTTTTTT,CATLEATNEKLFF
-,TRBJ1-1,15,-,TRBV2,TGTGCCAGCAGTGGCCAACAGGGAATTAACACTGAAGCTTTCTTT,CASSGQQGINTEAFF
-,TRBJ2-1,15,TRBD2,TRBV6-5,TGTGCCAGCAGTTTAGGACTAGCGGGGGGGAATGAGCAGTTCTTC,CASSLGLAGGNEQFF
-,TRBJ2-1,12,-,TRBV19,TGTGCCAGTAGTAAGGGGGGCCAGGAGCAGTTCTTC,CASSKGGQEQFF
-,TRBJ2-5,15,TRBD2,TRBV13,TGTGCCAGCAGCCCGACTAGCGCGTCGGAAGAGACCCAGTACTTC,CASSPTSASEETQYF
-,TRBJ1-6,15,-,TRBV7-8,TGTGCCAGCAGCTTAACCGGGTATTCTAATTCACCCCTCCACTTT,CASSLTGYSNSPLHF
-,TRBJ2-7,14,-,TRBV6-6,TGTGCCAGCAGTTACTCGAAGTGGGGCCACGAGCAGTACTTC,CASSYSKWGHEQYF
-,TRBJ1-1,11,-,TRBV4-3,TGCGCCAGCAGCCAACTAAGCACAACTTTCTTT,CASSQLSTTFF
-,TRBJ2-3,16,-,TRBV7-8,TGTGCCAGCAGCTTCACGACAACGGGGATCACAGATACGCAGTATTTT,CASSFTTTGITDTQYF
-,TRBJ2-7,15,-,TRBV7-8,TGTGCCAGCAGCTTAGCTTGGGGGGCTTCCTACGAGCAGTACTTC,CASSLAWGASYEQYF
-,TRBJ2-7,16,TRBD2,TRBV4-1,TGCGCCAGCAGCCAAGGAATGGGTAGCGGGACCTACGAGCAGTACTTC,CASSQGMGSGTYEQYF
-,TRBJ1-2,15,-,TRBV6-4,TGTGCCAGCAGTGAAGTTTGGGGGGCCGGCTATGGCTACACCTTC,CASSEVWGAGYGYTF
-,TRBJ2-3,19,TRBD2,TRBV7-9,TGTGCCAGCAGCTCGAGGACAGCCGGGACTAGCTACGAGGTGGATACGCAGTATTTT,CASSSRTAGTSYEVDTQYF
-,TRBJ2-3,16,TRBD1,TRBV7-8,TGTGCCAGCACCCAATTGAGGACAGGGGCTGGGTATACGCAGTATTTT,CASTQLRTGAGYTQYF
-,TRBJ2-7,16,TRBD1,TRBV5-6,TGTGCCAGCAGCCGGATATGGGGACAGGATGGGTACGAGCAGTACTTC,CASSRIWGQDGYEQYF
-,TRBJ1-2,12,-,TRBV6-1,TGTGCCAGCAGCCCAAGAGGGGGAGGCTACACCTTC,CASSPRGGGYTF
-,TRBJ1-4,14,-,TRBV6-1,TGTGCCAGCACTCAATGGGGTTTGAGTGAAAAACTGTTTTTT,CASTQWGLSEKLFF
-,TRBJ2-7,15,-,TRBV15,TGTGCCACCAGCAGAGAGTCGAGGAACTTGTACGAGCAGTACTTC,CATSRESRNLYEQYF
once,TRBJ2-3,14,-,TRBV5-5,TGTGCCAGCAGCTTGGTGTCCTACACAGATACGCAGTATTTT,CASSLVSYTDTQYF
-,TRBJ1-2,14,-,TRBV9,TGTGCCAGCAGCGAGCCCGATTCCCACTATGGCTACACCTTC,CASSEPDSHYGYTF
-,TRBJ2-1,18,-,TRBV5-6,TGTGCCAGCAGCCCTAGTAGGGGGGCCCCAAGCTCCTACAATGAGCAGTTCTTC,CASSPSRGAPSSYNEQFF